The 19 T cell receptor beta chains below were found in one sample sequenced in a study of Ad26.COV2.S vaccination and SARS-CoV-2 variants. Using immunoSEQ multiplex PCR, the repertoire was profiled, and TCRdb retains in-frame clones only, with some absent. Counted here are hundreds of thousands of clones, about 91% occurring once; the ten biggest clones make up around 4%. The input for sequencing was peripheral blood, taken after recovery from COVID-19. These receptors were taken from a human donor who had recovered from COVID-19.

The chain employs TRBV3-1 (or the pseudogene TRBV3-2) and TRBJ1-1; 7 nucleotides align to TRBD1. The J segment lost 0 bases and the V segment lost 3 bases, leaving 7 bases of the junction unmatched. The length of the CDR3 is 16 residues. The V gene's germline CDR1 is LGHDT and CDR2 YNNKEL (reference sequence). The CDR3 loop reads CASSHAWGQLNTEAFF. CDR3 DNA: TGTGCCAGCAGCCATGCCTGGGGACAGCTGAACACTGAAGCTTTCTTT.

This chain joins TRBV5-1 and TRBJ2-7; perhaps TRBD1 as D (5 bases). Germline CDR1 reads SGHRS; CDR2 reads YFSETQ. This CDR3 has 15 amino acids. Between the trimmed V and J ends, which lost 0 bases and 0 bases, there was a span of 10 bases. The CDR3 here is CASSLGGQSSYEQYF. The CDR3 DNA sequence: TGCGCCAGCAGCTTGGGGGGCCAGAGCTCCTACGAGCAGTACTTC.

As regards this clone: Other DNA sequences in the same sample also yield this CDR3. J is TRBJ1-1 and V is TRBV5-6; D unresolved. The CDR3 consists of 12 residues. V was clipped by 4 bases and J by 3 bases, with 7 bases between them. Germline V gene sequence: CDR1 SGHDT, CDR2 YYEEEE. CDR3 loop: CASSPGDTEAFF. CDR3 DNA sequence: TGTGCCAGCAGCCCTGGGGACACTGAAGCTTTCTTT.

The V gene is TRBV7-8, the J gene TRBJ2-7; 8 bases map to TRBD1. The CDR3 spans 15 residues. V lost 2 bases to trimming and J lost 3 bases; unmatched junction nucleotides: 6. Germline values: CDR1 SGHVS, CDR2 FQNEAQ. The CDR3 sequence is CASSLLGTGNYEQYF. The CDR3 DNA is TGTGCCAGCAGCTTATTGGGGACAGGCAACTACGAGCAGTACTTC.

This chain connects TRBV19 to TRBJ2-7, with 9 bases matching TRBD1. V dropped 4 bases and J dropped 2; count of bases not matched to a gene: 12. This CDR3 is 17 amino acids long. The germline V gene has CDR1 LNHDA and CDR2 SQIVND (reference sequence). For the CDR3, the DNA is TGTGCCAGTAGTAAAAGGTCTGGGACAGGGCTAGCCTACGAGCAGTACTTC. This sequence encodes CASSKRSGTGLAYEQYF.

The V and J genes are TRBV12-3 or TRBV12-4 and TRBJ2-7; maybe TRBD1 (6 bases). V was cut by 2 bases and J by 6 bases, with 8 bases left in between. The length of the CDR3 is 12 residues. For the CDR3, the DNA is TGTGCCAGCAGTTTAAGGGGGTTCGAGCAGTACTTC. This translates into CASSLRGFEQYF.

This clone appeared a single time. The chain couples TRBV7-9 to TRBJ1-4; 7 bases match TRBD1. V dropped 6 bases and J dropped 8; count of bases not matched to a gene: 9. The length of the CDR3 is 14 residues. Germline assignment: CDR1 SEHNR and CDR2 FQNEAQ (reference sequence). The CDR3 loop reads CASRAGGASEKLFF. The CDR3 nucleotides are TGTGCCAGCAGGGCAGGGGGGGCCTCGGAAAAACTGTTTTTT. Variable domain in full (rest from reference TRBV7-9 and TRBJ1-4): DTGVSQNPRHKITKRGQNVTFRCDPISEHNRLYWYRQTLGQGPEFLTYFQNEAQLEKSRLLSDRFSAERPKGSFSTLEIQRTEQGDSAMYLCASRAGGASEKLFFGSGTQLSVL.

This clone appeared a few times. The V gene is TRBV14, the J gene TRBJ1-4; 7 nucleotides match TRBD1. Trimming cost V 2 bases and J 4 bases; bases outside gene matches: 4. This CDR3 region has 15 residues. Germline V gene data show CDR1 as SGHDN and CDR2 as FVKESK. CDR3 DNA: TGTGCCAGCAGCCAAACGACAGGGTTTAATGAAAAACTGTTTTTT. Its translation: CASSQTTGFNEKLFF.

The rearrangement links TRBV25-1 to TRBJ2-7; D gene uncertain. V was shortened by 5 bases and J by 3 bases, with 8 bases between the two germline ends. This CDR3 has 12 amino acids. Germline values: CDR1 MGHDK, CDR2 SYGVNS. The CDR3 protein is CASSPGIYEQYF. CDR3 sequence (DNA): TGTGCCAGCAGTCCGGGTATCTACGAGCAGTACTTC.

This sequence joins TRBV7-9 and TRBJ2-3; 8 bases are shared with TRBD2. This CDR3 is 14 amino acids long. J lost 3 bases, V lost 7 bases, and 6 bases had no gene match. Germline V CDR1 and CDR2: SEHNR, FQNEAQ (reference sequence). The CDR3 nucleotides are TGTGCCAGCACCCCGGGACTAGGTACAGATACGCAGTATTTT. Its protein is CASTPGLGTDTQYF.

The chain combines TRBV6-5 with TRBJ1-1; D remains ambiguous. Germline CDR1 and CDR2: MNHEY and SVGAGI. Trimming took off 2 bases at V and 1 base at J, with 11 bases between the two ends. This CDR3 comprises 15 residues. The CDR3 sequence is CASSYRITANTEAFF. The CDR3 region has the DNA TGTGCCAGCAGTTACCGAATAACAGCGAACACTGAAGCTTTCTTT.

The rearrangement joins TRBV11-1 to TRBJ2-7; no definite D call. CDR1 and CDR2 (germline): SGHAT, FQDESV (reference sequence). The CDR3 sequence is 11 residues long. Between the trimmed V and J ends, which lost 4 bases and 4 bases, there was a span of 5 bases. The chain's CDR3 is CASSSHYEQYF. CDR3 nucleotide sequence: TGTGCCAGCAGCTCTCATTACGAGCAGTACTTC.

J is TRBJ2-5 and V is TRBV7-2; D gene unclear. CDR3 length equals 16 residues. Looked up from germline, CDR1 is SGHTA and CDR2 is FQGNSA. Trimming removed 7 bases from V and 7 bases from J, with 25 bases in between. The CDR3 loop is CASKVPARTVLGTQYF. In nucleotides, the CDR3 is TGTGCCAGCAAGGTGCCAGCCCGGACGGTCTTGGGGACCCAGTACTTC.

V is TRBV11-2 and J is TRBJ1-1; tentatively, D is TRBD1 (5 bases). From germline, CDR1 is SGHAT and CDR2 FQNNGV. The CDR3 has 13 residues. V was shortened by 5 bases and J by 1 base, with 8 bases between the two germline ends. The CDR3 DNA follows: TGTGCCAGCAGCCTAGGGACGAACACTGAAGCTTTCTTT. This encodes CASSLGTNTEAFF.

Only one count was recorded for this clone. Relative to the germline gene, one junction end is altered; a read error may explain this. The chain links TRBV7-7 to TRBJ2-5; a weak D match, TRBD2 (6 bases). CDR3 length: 14 residues. Per germline, CDR1 SSHAT and CDR2 FNYEAQ (reference sequence). This CDR3 is CASSLDGGQETQYF. The CDR3 DNA reads as TGTGCTAGCAGCTTGGACGGGGGACAAGAGACCCAGTACTTC. The complete variable domain, with remaining parts taken from reference TRBV7-7 and TRBJ2-5, reads GAGVSQSPRYKVTKRGQDVTLRCDPISSHATLYWYQQALGQGPEFLTYFNYEAQPDKSGLPSDRFSAERPEGSISTLTIQRTEQRDSAMYRCASSLDGGQETQYFGPGTRLLVL.

V is TRBV27 and J is TRBJ1-2; D is perhaps TRBD1 (6 bases). The CDR3 is 15 amino acids. CDR1 and CDR2 (germline): MNHEY, SMNVEV (reference sequence). V dropped 5 bases and J dropped 2 bases, with 15 bases sitting between them. This chain's CDR3 is CASSTLQGANYGYTF. CDR3 sequence (DNA): TGTGCCAGCAGTACACTACAGGGAGCCAACTATGGCTACACCTTC.

The chain uses TRBV19 and TRBJ1-3; no firm D call. Looked up from germline, CDR1 is LNHDA and CDR2 is SQIVND (reference sequence). The CDR3 has 16 residues. V shed 0 bases and J shed 0 bases, with 9 bases lying between them. The CDR3 is CASSIEASLSGNTIYF. Written as DNA, the CDR3 is TGTGCCAGTAGTATAGAGGCCAGCCTCTCTGGAAACACCATATATTTT.

The CDR3 region has the DNA TGTGCCAGCAGACTGACGGAGTACAATGAGCAGTTCTTC. This gives the protein CASRLTEYNEQFF. The V gene is TRBV6-5, the J gene TRBJ2-1; no definite D call. V was shortened by 6 bases and J by 4 bases, with 10 bases between the two germline ends. The germline V gene encodes CDR1 MNHEY and CDR2 SVGAGI. The CDR3 spans 13 residues.

V gene TRBV28 combines with J gene TRBJ2-1; unclear D gene. CDR3 length equals 17 residues. Trimming shortened V by 5 bases and J by 9 bases, and 26 bases separated the two germline ends. The germline V gene encodes CDR1 MDHEN and CDR2 SYDVKM. The CDR3 sequence is CASSAALGAALQVEQFF. The CDR3 region has the DNA TGTGCCAGCAGTGCGGCTCTGGGTGCGGCTCTTCAAGTTGAGCAGTTCTTC.